This is a list of T cell receptor beta chains from one sample in a study of graft-versus-host responses after intestinal transplantation. The repertoire was sequenced with immunoSEQ multiplex PCR; TCRdb's copy has only in-frame clones and lacks some. The sample contains 40,000 to 55,000 clones, 84% of which appear only once. For these receptors, no antigen is known. The sample was unstimulated CD4+ T cells sorted from spleen or lymph node cells, taken before transplant. These receptors all stem from a human donor who was the organ donor for an intestinal transplant. Each CDR3 is given with its conserved first and last residue. The order of the fields is clone size, J gene, D gene, V gene, CDR3 protein, CDR3 DNA. A D gene is named only where the DNA matches it firmly. Some rows have no size entry. The others give once, few or many, or a class for an expanded clone.

clone_size: -; j_call: TRBJ1-1; d_call: -; v_call: TRBV5-1; cdr3_aa: CASRGANTEAFF; cdr3_nt: TGCGCCAGCAGAGGGGCGAACACTGAAGCTTTCTTT
clone_size: -; j_call: TRBJ1-1; d_call: -; v_call: TRBV6-5; cdr3_aa: CASSYRGSTEAFF; cdr3_nt: TGTGCCAGCAGTTACCGGGGGAGCACTGAAGCTTTCTTT
clone_size: -; j_call: TRBJ1-2; d_call: -; v_call: TRBV29-1; cdr3_aa: CSVKSGDYGYTF; cdr3_nt: TGCAGCGTTAAATCCGGAGACTATGGCTACACCTTC
clone_size: once; j_call: TRBJ2-4; d_call: TRBD2; v_call: TRBV4-1; cdr3_aa: CASSQEGSGGAKNIQYF; cdr3_nt: TGCGCCAGCAGCCAAGAGGGTAGCGGGGGGGCCAAAAACATTCAGTACTTC
clone_size: -; j_call: TRBJ1-5; d_call: TRBD1; v_call: TRBV7-8; cdr3_aa: CASSLSPYGRGDQPQHF; cdr3_nt: TGTGCCAGCAGCTTATCCCCTTATGGCAGGGGGGATCAGCCCCAGCATTTT
clone_size: -; j_call: TRBJ2-7; d_call: TRBD1; v_call: TRBV11-3; cdr3_aa: CASSPLDRPQYF; cdr3_nt: TGTGCCAGCAGCCCCCTGGACAGGCCTCAGTACTTC
clone_size: once; j_call: TRBJ2-5; d_call: -; v_call: TRBV11-2; cdr3_aa: CASSLGPAETQYF; cdr3_nt: TGTGCCAGCAGCTTAGGCCCGGCGGAGACCCAGTACTTC
clone_size: -; j_call: TRBJ2-2; d_call: -; v_call: TRBV13; cdr3_aa: CASSLGRRAGNTGELFF; cdr3_nt: TGTGCCAGCAGCTTAGGCCGTCGTGCAGGCAACACCGGGGAGCTGTTTTTT
clone_size: -; j_call: TRBJ1-1; d_call: TRBD1; v_call: TRBV19; cdr3_aa: CASRGQGSNTEAFF; cdr3_nt: TGTGCCAGTAGGGGACAGGGGTCGAACACTGAAGCTTTCTTT
clone_size: -; j_call: TRBJ1-2; d_call: -; v_call: TRBV19; cdr3_aa: CASRSKGVWNYGYTF; cdr3_nt: TGTGCCAGCCGTAGTAAGGGGGTATGGAACTATGGCTACACCTTC
clone_size: -; j_call: TRBJ1-1; d_call: TRBD1; v_call: TRBV18; cdr3_aa: CASSPRGQIDTEAFF; cdr3_nt: TGTGCCAGCTCACCAAGGGGACAGATCGACACTGAAGCTTTCTTT
clone_size: -; j_call: TRBJ1-5; d_call: TRBD1; v_call: TRBV12-5; cdr3_aa: CASVWTGSGQPQHF; cdr3_nt: TGTGCTAGCGTCTGGACAGGGTCGGGACAGCCCCAGCATTTT
clone_size: -; j_call: TRBJ1-6; d_call: TRBD1; v_call: TRBV19; cdr3_aa: CASRPDRGNNSPLHF; cdr3_nt: TGTGCCAGTAGGCCGGACAGGGGGAATAATTCACCCCTCCACTTT
clone_size: -; j_call: TRBJ2-6; d_call: -; v_call: TRBV2; cdr3_aa: CASTAQRSHSGANVLTF; cdr3_nt: TGTGCCAGCACCGCACAGCGTTCCCACTCTGGGGCCAACGTCCTGACTTTC
clone_size: -; j_call: TRBJ1-1; d_call: -; v_call: TRBV7-2; cdr3_aa: CASSTGPLRDTEAFF; cdr3_nt: TGTGCCAGCAGCACCGGACCTCTAAGGGACACTGAAGCTTTCTTT
clone_size: -; j_call: TRBJ1-2; d_call: -; v_call: TRBV6-1; cdr3_aa: CASSSFLGYTF; cdr3_nt: TGTGCCAGCAGTAGCTTCCTTGGCTACACCTTC
clone_size: -; j_call: TRBJ2-5; d_call: -; v_call: TRBV19; cdr3_aa: CASRGTGCAKTSPQETQYF; cdr3_nt: TGTGCCAGTAGGGGAACAGGGTGCGCCAAAACTAGTCCCCAAGAGACCCAGTACTTC
clone_size: few; j_call: TRBJ1-4; d_call: -; v_call: TRBV5-1; cdr3_aa: CASSLNSEKLFF; cdr3_nt: TGCGCCAGCAGCTTGAACAGTGAAAAACTGTTTTTT
clone_size: -; j_call: TRBJ1-2; d_call: -; v_call: TRBV30; cdr3_aa: CAGSRQGYTF; cdr3_nt: TGTGCCGGGAGCCGCCAGGGCTACACCTTC
clone_size: -; j_call: TRBJ2-3; d_call: -; v_call: TRBV5-1; cdr3_aa: CASKVGGSSLDTQYF; cdr3_nt: TGCGCCAGCAAAGTAGGGGGGAGCAGTCTTGATACGCAGTATTTT
clone_size: -; j_call: TRBJ1-2; d_call: TRBD1; v_call: TRBV6-6; cdr3_aa: CASSYYDRGYGYTF; cdr3_nt: TGTGCCAGCAGTTACTACGACAGGGGGTATGGCTACACCTTC
clone_size: -; j_call: TRBJ2-1; d_call: TRBD2; v_call: TRBV5-1; cdr3_aa: CASSLGLAGFYNEQFF; cdr3_nt: TGCGCCAGCAGCTTGGGACTAGCGGGTTTCTACAATGAGCAGTTCTTC
clone_size: -; j_call: TRBJ2-7; d_call: TRBD2; v_call: TRBV11-3; cdr3_aa: CASNSGSGGLRSYEQYF; cdr3_nt: TGTGCCAGCAATTCTGGTAGCGGGGGATTACGCTCCTACGAGCAGTACTTC
clone_size: -; j_call: TRBJ2-7; d_call: TRBD2; v_call: TRBV19; cdr3_aa: CASSIERGAYEQYF; cdr3_nt: TGTGCCAGTAGTATAGAGCGGGGGGCCTACGAGCAGTACTTC
clone_size: -; j_call: TRBJ2-2; d_call: TRBD1; v_call: TRBV9; cdr3_aa: CARSAEDRGTGELFF; cdr3_nt: TGTGCCCGCAGCGCCGAGGACAGGGGAACCGGGGAGCTGTTTTTT
clone_size: once; j_call: TRBJ2-2; d_call: -; v_call: TRBV15; cdr3_aa: CATSRLGVLNTGELFF; cdr3_nt: TGTGCCACCAGCCGGCTCGGGGTCCTGAACACCGGGGAGCTGTTTTTT
clone_size: few; j_call: TRBJ2-5; d_call: -; v_call: TRBV5-1; cdr3_aa: CASSLRAGSETQYF; cdr3_nt: TGCGCCAGCAGCCTAAGGGCAGGGTCGGAGACCCAGTACTTC
clone_size: -; j_call: TRBJ2-7; d_call: TRBD2; v_call: TRBV5-1; cdr3_aa: CASSLGTSGRGEQYF; cdr3_nt: TGCGCCAGCAGCTTAGGGACTAGCGGGAGGGGCGAGCAGTACTTC
clone_size: -; j_call: TRBJ2-7; d_call: -; v_call: TRBV30; cdr3_aa: CAWSPRSYEQYF; cdr3_nt: TGTGCCTGGAGCCCTAGGAGTTACGAGCAGTACTTC
clone_size: -; j_call: TRBJ2-7; d_call: -; v_call: TRBV7-2; cdr3_aa: CASSFTRGPSYEQYF; cdr3_nt: TGTGCCAGCAGCTTTACTCGGGGTCCCTCCTACGAGCAGTACTTC
clone_size: -; j_call: TRBJ1-5; d_call: -; v_call: TRBV18; cdr3_aa: CASSRQGSRDQPQHF; cdr3_nt: TGTGCCAGCTCACGTCAGGGGAGTAGGGATCAGCCCCAGCATTTT
clone_size: -; j_call: TRBJ2-3; d_call: TRBD2; v_call: TRBV11-3; cdr3_aa: CASTSRKLASGGTDTQYF; cdr3_nt: TGTGCCAGCACCTCCAGGAAGTTGGCTAGCGGGGGGACAGATACGCAGTATTTT
clone_size: -; j_call: TRBJ2-7; d_call: -; v_call: TRBV6-6; cdr3_aa: CASSTASGQGEQYF; cdr3_nt: TGTGCCAGCTCCACTGCTAGCGGCCAGGGGGAGCAGTACTTC
clone_size: -; j_call: TRBJ1-2; d_call: -; v_call: TRBV19; cdr3_aa: CASSLSAANRKTYGYTF; cdr3_nt: TGTGCCAGTAGTCTTTCAGCGGCAAATCGAAAGACCTATGGCTACACCTTC